What follows are 9 T cell receptor beta chains derived from one specimen sequenced in a study of post-analysis software for immune sequencing data. Study-level points and caveats: Patients carried five TRBV segments more frequently than controls did, and TRBV5-6, TRBV5-1 and TRBV20-1 were among them.

No antigens are known for them. The TCR beta cDNA libraries carried unique molecular identifiers. TCRdb called the PCR reads again in MiXCR, with one record for every CDR3 protein. The sample has about 430,000 distinct CDR3 sequences; 39% are singletons. Sequenced: blood. The receptor source for this set is a girl aged 2-10 years with multiple sclerosis.

The CDR3 bases are TGCGCCAGCAGCTCACAAATTGACAGGGTGGAGTACTTC. Translating it yields CASSSQIDRVEYF. The chain combines TRBV5-1 with TRBJ2-4; 7 bases match TRBD1. The CDR3 has 13 residues. V dropped 3 bases and J dropped 14; count of bases not matched to a gene: 11. CDR1 SGHRS and CDR2 YFSETQ come from the germline V gene.

V usage is TRBV10-3 and J usage is TRBJ2-5; tentatively, D is TRBD1 (5 bases). The J call may be in error: the DNA end matches TRBJ2-7 better. Looked up from germline, CDR1 is ENHRY and CDR2 is SYGVKD. The CDR3 contains 15 residues. The CDR3 DNA sequence: TGTGCCATCAGTGAAAAGGGGCGAGCCCACTACGAGCAGTACTTC. This sequence encodes CAISEKGRAHYEQYF.

The J gene is TRBJ1-6, the V gene TRBV20-1, with D perhaps matching TRBD1 (5 bases). V dropped 1 base and J dropped 9 bases, with 13 bases sitting between them. The CDR3 runs 14 residues. The germline CDR1 and CDR2 sequences are DFQATT and SNEGSKA (reference sequence). Written as DNA, the CDR3 is TGCAGTGCTAGAGGGGCAGGGCTGGGTTCACCCCTCCACTTT. Translating it yields CSARGAGLGSPLHF.

The chain carries TRBV5-1 and TRBJ1-1; 8 nucleotides align to TRBD1. The ends lost 5 bases at V and 3 bases at J; junction bases unmatched: 12. This CDR3 region has 16 residues. Germline V gene lookup returns CDR1 SGHRS and CDR2 YFSETQ. CDR3 loop: CASSLGQGLFHTEAFF. CDR3 nucleotides: TGCGCCAGCAGTCTTGGACAGGGCCTATTCCACACTGAAGCTTTCTTT.

This clonotype has more than one count but fewer than ten. The chain links TRBV20-1 to TRBJ2-1; 9 bases match TRBD2. Germline trimming cut 0 bases from V and 4 bases from J; bases unmatched to any gene: 7. CDR1 and CDR2 from the germline V gene are DFQATT and SNEGSKA (reference sequence). The CDR3 runs to 16 residues. CDR3 sequence reads: CSARDPSAGGYNEQFF. The DNA for the CDR3 is TGCAGTGCTAGAGATCCCTCCGCGGGGGGGTACAATGAGCAGTTCTTC.

This chain joins TRBV20-1 and TRBJ2-7, with 7 bases fitting TRBD1. With 5 bases clipped from V and 2 bases from J, the junction kept 6 bases outside the gene matches. The CDR3 consists of 13 residues. Germline CDR1 DFQATT, CDR2 SNEGSKA (reference sequence). The CDR3 region is CSAFPGQPYEQYF. The DNA for the CDR3 is TGCAGTGCTTTCCCGGGACAGCCCTACGAGCAGTACTTC.

The chain combines TRBV20-1 with TRBJ2-3; 7 bases are a match to TRBD2. This CDR3 comprises 14 residues. The germline gives CDR1 DFQATT, CDR2 SNEGSKA (reference sequence). With 3 bases clipped from V and 1 base from J, the junction kept 4 bases outside the gene matches. In DNA, the CDR3 is TGCAGTGCTAGGGTAACTAGCGGCACAGATACGCAGTATTTT. It yields the protein CSARVTSGTDTQYF.

The CDR3 coding sequence is TGTGCCAGCAGTTTAAGTCCTAGAGTCGAGCAGTACTTC. It specifies CASSLSPRVEQYF. The chain carries TRBV12-3 or TRBV12-4 and TRBJ2-5, with D hard to call. The end of the DNA aligns better with TRBJ2-7, so the J call may be wrong. CDR3 length: 13 residues.

The V gene is TRBV7-2, the J gene TRBJ2-1; D unresolved. V was shortened by 0 bases and J by 8 bases, with 11 bases between the two germline ends. This CDR3 region has 14 residues. Germline V CDR1 and CDR2: SGHTA, FQGNSA. The CDR3 sequence is CASSLASRIDEQFF. The CDR3 DNA sequence: TGTGCCAGCAGCTTAGCGTCGCGGATAGATGAGCAGTTCTTC.